This TCR beta chain was captured by sequencing in a study of OX40 agonist ivuxolimab in advanced cancers. On the study more broadly: Partial responses occurred in Three dose-escalation patients, one with hepatocellular carcinoma and two with cutaneous melanoma.

Patients were excluded for autoimmune disease history or systemic immunosuppression. On this clone: No antigen is known for it.

Points from the study as a whole: No antigen was identified for the clonally expanded peripheral T cells. Some nonresponders additionally presented with little normalized T-cell clonal expansion.

This CDR3 comprises 16 residues. Germline V gene lookup returns CDR1 MDHEN and CDR2 SYDVKM. V lost 6 bases to trimming and J lost 0 bases, with 17 bases between them. Clones were read by immunoSEQ multiplex PCR, and TCRdb kept only the in-frame ones, dropping some. The sample lists approximately 44,000 clones, approximately 84% seen once, with approximately 5.1% in the top ten. The TCR comes from an adult with an advanced solid tumor such as melanoma, head and neck, liver or kidney cancer. This sequence joins TRBV28 and TRBJ1-2, with D tentatively TRBD1 (5 bases). This material consisted of CD4+ or CD8+ T cells sorted from blood, taken in a trial of the OX40 agonist ivuxolimab. The CDR3 protein is CASRGRDKDSNYGYTF. The CDR3 DNA sequence: TGTGCCAGCAGGGGACGAGATAAAGACTCTAACTATGGCTACACCTTC.